The entry below gives a single T cell receptor beta chain sequence along with its context. The sample originates from a study of T cell responses to AZD1222 COVID-19 vaccine. Clones were read by immunoSEQ multiplex PCR, and TCRdb kept only the in-frame ones, dropping some. The data show roughly 40,000 clones, around 88% seen once. The CDR3 totals 14 residues. Germline CDR1 is SNHLY and CDR2 is FYNNEI. V lost 2 bases and J 7 bases, leaving 15 bases between the germline ends. The genes are TRBV2 and TRBJ2-7, with D unresolved. This specimen consisted of peripheral blood, obtained 28 days after the second AZD1222 dose. The clonotype was recovered from an adult who received the AZD1222 COVID-19 vaccine. Here the CDR3 reads CASSERAVPREQYF. CDR3 DNA: TGTGCCAGCAGTGAACGGGCGGTCCCCCGAGAGCAGTACTTC.